These 7 T cell receptor beta chains were all obtained from the same sample, sequenced in a study of blood T cell repertoires in COVID-19. Some clones are missing from TCRdb's copy, which holds only in-frame ones; the method was immunoSEQ multiplex PCR. The sample includes 150,000 or so clones, more than 85% of them seen just once. The specimen was peripheral blood. These receptors were obtained from a man between 60 and 75 years old with COVID-19, enrolled during active disease.

This rearrangement joins TRBV6-2 or TRBV6-3 to TRBJ2-1; 12 nucleotides line up with TRBD2. The CDR3 sequence is 18 residues long. After removal of 0 bases from V and 7 bases from J, the junction contained 10 bases not matched to a gene. From germline, CDR1 is MNHEY and CDR2 SVGEGT. CDR3 coding DNA: TGTGCCAGCAGTTACTCGACTGGGACTAGCGGGCTGGGGAATGAGCAGTTCTTC. Encoded protein: CASSYSTGTSGLGNEQFF.

The rearrangement uses TRBV19 and TRBJ1-2; 7 bases match TRBD1. CDR1 and CDR2 (germline): LNHDA, SQIVND (reference sequence). V lost 6 bases to trimming and J lost 1 base; unmatched junction nucleotides: 8. The CDR3 runs 15 residues. The CDR3 is CASSLGQEVNYGYTF. For the CDR3, the DNA is TGTGCCAGTAGCCTAGGACAGGAGGTTAACTATGGCTACACCTTC.

This chain links TRBV19 with TRBJ1-4; D is uncertain. The CDR3 is 12 amino acids. Trimming shortened V by 11 bases and J by 0 bases, and 7 bases separated the two germline ends. Germline assignment: CDR1 LNHDA and CDR2 SQIVND (reference sequence). The CDR3 loop is CASRATNEKLFF. The DNA for the CDR3 is TGTGCCTCCCGGGCAACTAATGAAAAACTGTTTTTT.

This chain connects TRBV2 to TRBJ1-4, with D maybe TRBD1 (5 bases). V was trimmed by 8 bases and J by 4 bases, leaving 17 bases between them. From germline, CDR1 is SNHLY and CDR2 FYNNEI. The CDR3 covers 15 residues. DNA of the CDR3: TGTGCCAGCGATGAAGAAGGGGCCAATAATGAAAAACTGTTTTTT. Protein sequence: CASDEEGANNEKLFF.

This clone was detected only a few times. The chain employs TRBV5-1 and TRBJ1-3; D is unresolved. Germline assignment: CDR1 SGHRS and CDR2 YFSETQ. Trimming pared 0 bases from V and 3 bases from J, leaving 10 bases between. This CDR3 is built from 15 residues. The CDR3 nucleotides are TGCGCCAGCAGCTTGGGCGTGTTTGGTGGAAACACCATATATTTT. This encodes CASSLGVFGGNTIYF.

V and J are TRBV12-5 and TRBJ2-1; D remains ambiguous. Trimming shortened V by 1 base and J by 5 bases, and 12 bases separated the two germline ends. CDR1 and CDR2 (germline): LGHNT, FRNRAP. CDR3 length: 15 amino acids. The CDR3: CASGLDRVFNNEQFF. CDR3 coding DNA: TGTGCTAGTGGTTTGGACAGAGTCTTCAACAATGAGCAGTTCTTC.

The count of this clone is one. The chain couples TRBV18 to TRBJ2-1; 8 nucleotides match TRBD2. CDR1 and CDR2 from the germline V gene are KGHSH and LQKENI. The V and J ends lost 2 bases and 5 bases, in that order; junction bases with no gene match: 5. CDR3 length equals 15 residues. This chain's CDR3 is CASSPTAGANNEQFF. The CDR3 nucleotides are TGTGCCAGCTCACCAACAGCGGGGGCGAACAATGAGCAGTTCTTC.